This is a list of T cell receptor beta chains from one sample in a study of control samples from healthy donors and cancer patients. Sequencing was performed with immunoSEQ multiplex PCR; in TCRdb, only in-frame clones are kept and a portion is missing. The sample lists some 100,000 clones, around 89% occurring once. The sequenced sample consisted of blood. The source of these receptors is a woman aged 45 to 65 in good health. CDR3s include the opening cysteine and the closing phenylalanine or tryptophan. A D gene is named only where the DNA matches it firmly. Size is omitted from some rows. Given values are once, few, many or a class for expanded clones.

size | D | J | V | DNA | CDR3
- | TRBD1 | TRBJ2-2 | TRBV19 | TGTGCCAGTAGAAAAAGGGGACAGGGATTCGCCGGGGAGCTGTTTTTT | CASRKRGQGFAGELFF
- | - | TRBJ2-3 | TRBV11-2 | TGTGCCAGCAGCTTAAAAACTCGGGTGGGGTTTGCAGATACGCAGTATTTT | CASSLKTRVGFADTQYF
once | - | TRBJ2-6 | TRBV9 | TGTGCCAGCAGCGCCCAGGGGTCTGGGGCCAACGTCCTGACTTTC | CASSAQGSGANVLTF
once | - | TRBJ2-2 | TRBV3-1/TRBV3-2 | TGTGCCAGCAGCCAAGTCCCCGGGTACTCCGGGGAGCTGTTTTTT | CASSQVPGYSGELFF
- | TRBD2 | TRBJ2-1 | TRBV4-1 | TGCGCCAGCAGCCGACTAGCCGGTGAGCAGTTCTTC | CASSRLAGEQFF
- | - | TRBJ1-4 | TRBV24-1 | TGTGCCACCAGTGATCATAATGAAAAACTGTTTTTT | CATSDHNEKLFF
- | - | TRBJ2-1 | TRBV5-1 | TGCGCCAGCGCGGACCAGACCCCGAAGATCGGCAATGAGCAGTTCTTC | CASADQTPKIGNEQFF
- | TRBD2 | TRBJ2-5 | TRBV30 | TGTGCGGCAGCTCACCGGGGGGGGACCGCGACCCAGTACTTC | CAAAHRGGTATQYF
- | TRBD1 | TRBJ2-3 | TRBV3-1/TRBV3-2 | TGTGCCAGCAGCCGAAAGTCTCCCGGGACAGGGGCACTAAAAGGAGATACGCAGTATTTT | CASSRKSPGTGALKGDTQYF
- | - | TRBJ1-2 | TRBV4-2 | TGTGCCAGCAGCCAGGGGAAGACAGCGGATGGCTACACCTTC | CASSQGKTADGYTF
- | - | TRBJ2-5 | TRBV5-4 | TGTGCCAGCAGCCGAAACGGCGGGTTTGAGACCCAGTACTTC | CASSRNGGFETQYF
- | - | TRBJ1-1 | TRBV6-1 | TGTGCCAGCAGTGAACCCCGCAGGAACACTGAAGCTTTCTTT | CASSEPRRNTEAFF
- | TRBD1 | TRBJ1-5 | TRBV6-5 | TGTGCCAGCAGTTACCAGGGGGCCCCCAATCAGCCCCAGCATTTT | CASSYQGAPNQPQHF
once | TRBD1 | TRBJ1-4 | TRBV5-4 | TGTGCCAGCAGCCCTAGGGGACAGGGAGTATTGGAAAAACTGTTTTTT | CASSPRGQGVLEKLFF
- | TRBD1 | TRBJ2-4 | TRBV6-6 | TGTGCCTCCACCGGGACAGGGAGGAAAAACATTCAGTACTTC | CASTGTGRKNIQYF
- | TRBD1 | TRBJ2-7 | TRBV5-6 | TGTGCCAGCAGCTTAGGACAGGGGGCCTACGAGCAGTACTTC | CASSLGQGAYEQYF